The T cell receptor (beta chain) described here comes from a study of T cells in Graves' hyperthyroidism and ophthalmopathy. Many counts were recorded for this clonotype. TCR beta CDR3 sequences were amplified from RNA transcripts. With the HTBI primer set, the TCR CDR3 went through a first round of RT-PCR. Each CDR3 protein gets one entry after TCRdb re-called the multiplex PCR reads with MiXCR. This table holds around 300,000 distinct CDR3 sequences, roughly an eighth found once. The CDR3 length is 13 residues. V was shortened by 4 bases and J by 6 bases, with 12 bases between the two germline ends. CDR1 and CDR2 (germline): WNHNN, SYGVQD (reference sequence). Ophthalmopathy in the patients scored at least 3 on Clinical Activity Score and at least 4 on NOSPECS grade, lasting under 3 months. Every diagnosis used clinical symptoms, serum thyroxine and TRAb, thyroid ultrasound and orbital computed tomography. The authors took PBMCs from 9.5 to 10 ml fresh peripheral blood.

This TCR derives from a middle-aged woman with Graves' ophthalmopathy. The genes are TRBV10-1 and TRBJ1-1, with TRBD1 as a possible D gene (6 bases). The specimen was blood. The CDR3, as DNA: TGCGCCAGCAGTGGGATACAGGGATCTGAAGCTTTCTTT. Protein product: CASSGIQGSEAFF.